A selection of T cell receptor beta chains follows, all from one sample in a study of blood T cell repertoires in COVID-19. Clones were sequenced by immunoSEQ multiplex PCR, and TCRdb holds only the in-frame ones, with some missing. Here the sample spans roughly 160,000 clones, more than 70% being singletons. The sample consisted of PBMCs or T cells enriched from blood (not recorded which). Receptor source: a man aged 55 to 70 who had recovered from COVID-19. The CDR3 runs from the conserved cysteine through the conserved F or W. D genes are given only for firm matches. Clone size appears in some rows only: once, few, many, or a class for an expanded clone.

cdr3_nt	cdr3_aa	clone_size	d_call	j_call	v_call
TGTGCCAGCAGTTTATCCAGGGGGCGCACAGATACGCAGTATTTT	CASSLSRGRTDTQYF	.	TRBD1	TRBJ2-3	TRBV27
TGTGCCAGCAGCTTCCCCGGGCCAGCGGGGCGTAATGAGCAGTTCTTC	CASSFPGPAGRNEQFF	.	TRBD2	TRBJ2-1	TRBV11-3
TGTGCCAGTAGTACCACGCTAGCGGGAGAGTACAATGAGCAGTTCTTC	CASSTTLAGEYNEQFF	.	TRBD2	TRBJ2-1	TRBV19
TGTGCCACTAAGGCCCTTACAGGGGCGAACACCGGGGAGCTGTTTTTT	CATKALTGANTGELFF	.	TRBD1	TRBJ2-2	TRBV19
TGTGCCAGCAGTTTCGCTAATACCTACAATGAGCAGTTCTTC	CASSFANTYNEQFF	.	.	TRBJ2-1	TRBV28
TGTGCCAGCAGCGGGACAGGGGTAGAAGTTCAGTACTTC	CASSGTGVEVQYF	.	TRBD1	TRBJ2-4	TRBV7-9
TGTGCCAGCACGCCCAGGGTGGGGGCTGGTTCACCCCTCCACTTT	CASTPRVGAGSPLHF	.	.	TRBJ1-6	TRBV28
TGTGCCAGCAGTTTACCCACGGGACAGGGGAACTACGAGCAGTACTTC	CASSLPTGQGNYEQYF	.	TRBD1	TRBJ2-7	TRBV27
TGTGCCAGTAGTATGGGGAGGGGGGACACCGGGGAGCTGTTTTTT	CASSMGRGDTGELFF	.	.	TRBJ2-2	TRBV19
TGCGCCAGCAGCTTGGCTCGGGACAGGGGAAGTAGGCAGTACTTC	CASSLARDRGSRQYF	.	TRBD1	TRBJ2-7	TRBV5-1
TGTGCCAGCAGCGAACACAGGTCCAGTAACACTGAAGCTTTCTTT	CASSEHRSSNTEAFF	once	.	TRBJ1-1	TRBV9
TGTGCCAGCAGCCCGTCGGGGCGGGGAGAGACCCAGTACTTC	CASSPSGRGETQYF	.	.	TRBJ2-5	TRBV7-8
TGTGCCAGCAGCCAAGTAGGGGTAGAGGCAGATACGCAGTATTTT	CASSQVGVEADTQYF	.	.	TRBJ2-3	TRBV4-2
TGTGCCAGCAGCCCCGGGACTAGCGGGGCCGGAGGTGGGGAGACCCAGTACTTC	CASSPGTSGAGGGETQYF	.	TRBD2	TRBJ2-5	TRBV5-4
TGTGCCAGCGAACAAGGAGCAATGAACACTGAAGCTTTCTTT	CASEQGAMNTEAFF	.	.	TRBJ1-1	TRBV28
TGTGCCAGCAGTCCTGACAGAGACCCTGGGTATGGCTACACCTTC	CASSPDRDPGYGYTF	.	.	TRBJ1-2	TRBV2